These T cell receptor beta chains were read from a single sample in a study of identical twins. MiXCR was run by TCRdb on the 5' RACE reads, yielding one entry per CDR3 protein. The sample contains about 250,000 distinct CDR3 sequences, 11% to 15% of which appear only once. Sequencing input: memory (CD45RO+) T cells sorted from blood. Source of these receptors: a young woman in good health. Both conserved end residues are part of each CDR3. The D gene is left open where the match is weak. Expanded clones are given a class, and other clones once, few, many or no size at all.

DNA	CDR3	J	D	size	V
TGTGCCAGCAGCCGCGGATATAGCAATCAGCCCCAGCATTTT	CASSRGYSNQPQHF	TRBJ1-5	-	-	TRBV3-1
TGTGCCAGCAGCGTAGAGACGTCCGGTACGCAGTATTTT	CASSVETSGTQYF	TRBJ2-3	-	few	TRBV9
TGTGCCAGCTCACTAACTACCGGGACAGAGAACACTGAAGCTTTCTTT	CASSLTTGTENTEAFF	TRBJ1-1	TRBD1	-	TRBV18
TGCGCCAGCAGCCAAGAAAGGCATCTCTACGAGCAGTACTTC	CASSQERHLYEQYF	TRBJ2-7	-	many	TRBV4-3
TGTGCCAGCAGCTTAGGAGGCTGGTCTGGGGAGCTGTTTTTT	CASSLGGWSGELFF	TRBJ2-2	-	few	TRBV11-2
TGCAGTGCTATGCTAACTACCCCCTACGAGCAGTACTTC	CSAMLTTPYEQYF	TRBJ2-7	-	few	TRBV20-1
TGTGCCAGCAGCTCGGGGGGGACAGGGGAGAAAGGGTACACCTTC	CASSSGGTGEKGYTF	TRBJ1-2	TRBD1	-	TRBV7-9
TGTGCCAGCAGCTTAGAGGTCGGAGGACTTGGCTACACCTTC	CASSLEVGGLGYTF	TRBJ1-2	-	few	TRBV7-2
TGCGCCAGCAGCCCTACAGACGGGGGTAGTCAGCCCCAGCATTTT	CASSPTDGGSQPQHF	TRBJ1-5	-	many	TRBV5-1
TGCAGCGTTGGATCCGGGACAGGTGTCTACGAGCAGTACTTC	CSVGSGTGVYEQYF	TRBJ2-7	TRBD1	few	TRBV29-1
TGCGCCAGCAGCTGGCCACCCGGGACAGGGGGCAACACTGAAGCTTTCTTT	CASSWPPGTGGNTEAFF	TRBJ1-1	TRBD1	-	TRBV5-1
TGTGCCACCAGTGAGCCCAGGGAAGGAGGAGAGACCCAGTACTTC	CATSEPREGGETQYF	TRBJ2-5	-	-	TRBV24-1
TGTGCCAGCATTAAATGGGACGAAGACACCATATATTTT	CASIKWDEDTIYF	TRBJ1-3	-	-	TRBV2
TGTGCCAGCAGCCGGACTAGCGGAGCCCTCTACGAGCAGTACTTC	CASSRTSGALYEQYF	TRBJ2-7	TRBD2	-	TRBV7-2
TGTGCCAGCAGTCGGGACAGAAATTCACCCCTCCACTTT	CASSRDRNSPLHF	TRBJ1-6	TRBD1	many	TRBV12-3/TRBV12-4
TGTGCCAGCAGCTTAGACGGACAGCTCTATGGCTACACCTTC	CASSLDGQLYGYTF	TRBJ1-2	-	-	TRBV7-6
TGCGCCAGCAGCCGATCGACTAGCGGGAGCAGCACCGGGGAGCTGTTTTTT	CASSRSTSGSSTGELFF	TRBJ2-2	TRBD2	few	TRBV5-1
TGCAGTGCTGGGGGAGCCAGGGGGTCGAGCAATCAGCCCCAGCATTTT	CSAGGARGSSNQPQHF	TRBJ1-5	TRBD1	-	TRBV20-1
TGTGCCAGCAGCCGTATAAAGACAGGGTCGGGCACTGAAGCTTTCTTT	CASSRIKTGSGTEAFF	TRBJ1-1	TRBD1	many	TRBV5-6
TGTGCCAGCAGCCGGGACAGGGTATACAATGAGCAGTTCTTC	CASSRDRVYNEQFF	TRBJ2-1	TRBD1	-	TRBV7-2
TGTGCCAGCAGTGGGCCTGACTATGGCTACACCTTC	CASSGPDYGYTF	TRBJ1-2	-	-	TRBV12-3/TRBV12-4
TGTGCCAGCAGCAGAGCCGGGACATTAGTTAATACCCAGTACTTC	CASSRAGTLVNTQYF	TRBJ2-5	-	few	TRBV3-1
TGTGCCAGCAGTTTAACAGCATCTGGCTACACCTTC	CASSLTASGYTF	TRBJ1-2	-	many	TRBV12-3/TRBV12-4
TGTGCCAACAGGCGGACACGGGATAGCAATCAGCCCCAGCATTTT	CANRRTRDSNQPQHF	TRBJ1-5	-	-	TRBV7-2
TGTGCCAGCAGCCGCCGGGACAGCCCTAATCAGCCCCAGCATTTT	CASSRRDSPNQPQHF	TRBJ1-5	TRBD1	few	TRBV3-1
TGCAGTGCCCCGTGGACAGTGCAAGAGACCCAGTACTTC	CSAPWTVQETQYF	TRBJ2-5	-	-	TRBV20-1
TGTGCCAGCAGCCTATCAGCCCTACCGGGACTCCTTGCTTCCCAAAACATTCAGTACTTC	CASSLSALPGLLASQNIQYF	TRBJ2-4	-	-	TRBV7-8
TGTGCCAGCAGCCCACCGTATGCAACAGGGACCTTACTGCTATCCTCTGGAAACACCATATATTTT	CASSPPYATGTLLLSSGNTIYF	TRBJ1-3	-	many	TRBV4-2
TGTGCTAGCCTAACCGGGACCCAAGAGACCCAGTACTTC	CASLTGTQETQYF	TRBJ2-5	-	few	TRBV12-5
TGCGCCAGCAGCCTCAGGACAGGGAAAGACGGGGAGCTGTTTTTT	CASSLRTGKDGELFF	TRBJ2-2	TRBD1	-	TRBV5-1
TGCAGTGCCGCCCGGGGGGCAGATGGCTACACCTTC	CSAARGADGYTF	TRBJ1-2	-	-	TRBV20-1
TGTGCCAGCAGGCCAGGAGGGATCGACGAGCAGTACTTC	CASRPGGIDEQYF	TRBJ2-7	-	-	TRBV6-1
TGTGCCACCAGCAGAGAAGGACGAGGGAACTACAATGAGCAGTTCTTC	CATSREGRGNYNEQFF	TRBJ2-1	-	-	TRBV15
TGCAGTGCTATTCTAGCGGGGGGGGCCTACGAGCAGTACTTC	CSAILAGGAYEQYF	TRBJ2-7	TRBD2	few	TRBV20-1
TGTGCCAGCAGCGCGGACAGGGGCAACATTCAGTACTTC	CASSADRGNIQYF	TRBJ2-4	TRBD1	few	TRBV9
TGTGCCAGCAGGCCCGGACAGGGAGGAGACACTGAAGCTTTCTTT	CASRPGQGGDTEAFF	TRBJ1-1	TRBD1	-	TRBV6-1
TGTGCCAGCAGCTTTGGGGGGGGACCGATGGACGAGCAGTACTTC	CASSFGGGPMDEQYF	TRBJ2-7	TRBD2	-	TRBV5-5